These 18 T cell receptor beta chains share one sample of origin, sequenced in a study of cytomegalovirus exposure and HLA in healthy donors. PCR primers comprised 60 Vbeta and 13 Jbeta primers. Some clones are missing from TCRdb's copy, which holds only in-frame ones; the method was immunoSEQ multiplex PCR. The sample includes around 300,000 clones, about 90% of them seen just once. The material sequenced was PBMCs. Every receptor here comes from a woman under 30 in good health and CMV-seronegative.

This clone has just one count. This sequence joins TRBV2 and TRBJ1-1; 7 positions agree with TRBD1. V was clipped by 6 bases and J by 0 bases; unmatched bases: 10. The germline CDR1 and CDR2 sequences are SNHLY and FYNNEI. CDR3 length equals 16 residues. The CDR3 reads CASSRTPTGMNTEAFF. CDR3 bases: TGTGCCAGCAGCCGGACCCCGACAGGGATGAACACTGAAGCTTTCTTT.

This chain links TRBV6-1 with TRBJ2-5; TRBD1 agrees at 10 bases. Matching the DNA end better, TRBJ2-7 makes the J call doubtful. Looked up from germline, CDR1 is MNHNS and CDR2 is SASEGT. The CDR3 loop spans 15 amino acids. DNA of the CDR3: TGTGCCAGCACTATTGGAGGGACAGGGGACTACGAGCAGTACTTC. Translation: CASTIGGTGDYEQYF.

The chain combines TRBV6-4 with TRBJ1-5; D call uncertain. The CDR3 is 13 amino acids. V lost 4 bases and J lost 0, with 4 bases in between. Germline CDR1 MRHNA, CDR2 SNTAGT. CDR3: CASSGNSNQPQHF. In DNA form, the CDR3 reads TGTGCCAGCAGTGGTAATAGCAATCAGCCCCAGCATTTT.

The rearrangement uses TRBV6-5 and TRBJ2-1; 9 bases are a match to TRBD2. Trimming at V came to 6 bases and at J to 7 bases, leaving 10 bases not matched to a gene. Germline V CDR1 and CDR2: MNHEY, SVGAGI. CDR3 length equals 15 residues. CDR3 DNA sequence: TGTGCCAGCAGCCCTACTAGCGGGCGATATAATGAGCAGTTCTTC. Translated, it gives CASSPTSGRYNEQFF.

To note about this clone: A junction end diverges from the germline sequence, so it may reflect a read error. V and J are TRBV9 and TRBJ2-2, with TRBD1 matching over 7 bases. The CDR3 has 14 amino acids. The germline V gene has CDR1 SGDLS and CDR2 YYNGEE. As DNA, the CDR3 is TGTGCCAGCATGAAGGGGGCGAACACCGAGGAGCTGTTTTTT. Its protein product is CASMKGANTEELFF. The whole variable domain, filled in from reference TRBV9 and TRBJ2-2, reads DSGVTQTPKHLITATGQRVTLRCSPRSGDLSVYWYQQSLDQGLQFLIQYYNGEERAKGNILERFSAQQFPDLHSELNLSSLELGDSALYFCASMKGANTEELFFGEGSRLTVL.

This clone was detected once. The chain links TRBV27 to TRBJ1-1; possible D gene TRBD1, 5 bases. V was shortened by 1 base and J by 1 base, with 13 bases between the two germline ends. CDR1 is MNHEY, CDR2 SMNVEV, per germline (reference sequence). CDR3 length equals 16 residues. CDR3 loop: CASSLWGETENTEAFF. As DNA, the CDR3 is TGTGCCAGCAGTTTATGGGGTGAGACAGAGAACACTGAAGCTTTCTTT.

The J gene is TRBJ2-7, the V gene TRBV2; D may be TRBD1 (6 bases). Germline lookup yields CDR1 SNHLY and CDR2 FYNNEI. V was clipped by 6 bases and J by 3 bases, with 12 bases between them. This CDR3 has 13 residues. The CDR3 DNA reads TGTGCCAGCAGCAGGGGAGTCCTCTACGAGCAGTACTTC. Its protein is CASSRGVLYEQYF.

This rearrangement joins TRBV19 to TRBJ2-5, with D uncertain. The CDR3 is 14 amino acids. Germline CDR1 reads LNHDA; CDR2 reads SQIVND (reference sequence). The ends were cut back, 1 base at V and 1 base at J, with 7 bases in the middle. The CDR3 here is CASSIVGFQETQYF. CDR3 in DNA: TGTGCCAGTAGTATAGTGGGCTTCCAAGAGACCCAGTACTTC.

The chain combines TRBV6-1 with TRBJ1-5; D possibly corresponds to TRBD1 (5 bases). With 6 bases removed from V and 1 base from J, the gap between germline ends came to 13 bases. The V gene's germline CDR1 is MNHNS and CDR2 SASEGT. This CDR3 contains 15 residues. The CDR3 DNA is TGTGCCAGCAGGGAATTGACAGTCAGCAATCAGCCCCAGCATTTT. Encoded protein: CASRELTVSNQPQHF.

The chain links TRBV25-1 to TRBJ1-1, with 9 bases fitting TRBD1. The CDR3 length is 16 residues. V trimming: 1 base; J trimming: 4 bases; junction bases outside the gene matches: 7. The germline gives CDR1 MGHDK, CDR2 SYGVNS. The CDR3 region has the DNA TGTGCCAGCAGTGAATGGACAGGGGACGCTGGCACTGAAGCTTTCTTT. Amino acids: CASSEWTGDAGTEAFF.

The chain uses TRBV5-4 and TRBJ2-7; D unresolved. CDR1 SGHNT and CDR2 YYREEE come from the germline V gene (reference sequence). The CDR3 has 13 amino acids. V was clipped by 0 bases and J by 3 bases, with 7 bases between them. The CDR3 DNA reads TGTGCCAGCAGCTTGGGAGGTTTCTACGAGCAGTACTTC. Translation gives CASSLGGFYEQYF.

The rearrangement uses TRBV7-6 and TRBJ2-7; 9 bases are shared with TRBD2. Germline CDR1 is SGHVS and CDR2 is FNYEAQ. CDR3 length: 15 amino acids. V was clipped by 0 bases and J by 3 bases; unmatched bases: 3. CDR3 amino acids: CASSLAASGVYEQYF. The CDR3 nucleotides are TGTGCCAGCAGCTTAGCGGCTAGCGGGGTCTACGAGCAGTACTTC.

The rearrangement links TRBV2 to TRBJ1-3; 8 bases are a match to TRBD1. Germline lookup yields CDR1 SNHLY and CDR2 FYNNEI. After removal of 9 bases from V and 4 bases from J, the junction contained 5 bases not matched to a gene. The length of the CDR3 is 13 residues. The CDR3: CASDWTGGNTIYF. The CDR3 DNA reads TGTGCCAGTGATTGGACAGGGGGAAACACCATATATTTT. Full variable domain (remainder filled in from reference TRBV2 and TRBJ1-3): EPEVTQTPSHQVTQMGQEVILRCVPISNHLYFYWYRQILGQKVEFLVSFYNNEISEKSEIFDDQFSVERPDGSNFTLKIRSTKLEDSAMYFCASDWTGGNTIYFGEGSWLTVV.

This clone has more than one count but fewer than ten. The chain combines TRBV2 with TRBJ1-1; TRBD1 agrees at 8 bases. J was trimmed by 5 bases and V by 2 bases; bases with no gene match: 1. The CDR3 is made up of 13 amino acids. CDR1 is SNHLY and CDR2 is FYNNEI in the germline V gene. The chain's CDR3 is CASSEQGATEAFF. CDR3 sequence (DNA): TGTGCCAGCAGTGAACAGGGGGCGACTGAAGCTTTCTTT.

CDR3 sequence (DNA): TGTGCCAGCAGCTTAATCGGTACGCAGTATTTT. Translating gives CASSLIGTQYF. The V call is TRBV11-2, the J call TRBJ2-3; no definite D call. V lost 2 bases and J lost 8, with 5 bases in between. Germline CDR1 reads SGHAT; CDR2 reads FQNNGV. CDR3 size: 11 residues.

The chain uses TRBV18 and TRBJ1-2, with a weak D call TRBD1 (6 bases). There are 13 residues in the CDR3. The germline V gene has CDR1 KGHSH and CDR2 LQKENI. V was clipped by 3 bases and J by 8 bases, with 13 bases between them. This CDR3 reads CASSPPQGGGYTF. In DNA form, the CDR3 reads TGTGCCAGCTCACCGCCACAGGGTGGCGGCTACACCTTC.

This clone was counted a single time. This chain uses TRBV2 with TRBJ1-2; the D is unclear. Looked up from germline, CDR1 is SNHLY and CDR2 is FYNNEI. The CDR3 sequence is 14 residues long. V was shortened by 3 bases and J by 4 bases, with 12 bases between the two germline ends. The CDR3 DNA is TGTGCCAGCAGTGAGGAGGCAGGACCCTATGGCTACACCTTC. Protein: CASSEEAGPYGYTF.

A few counts support this clone. The V call is TRBV6-6, the J call TRBJ2-7, with 7 bases aligning to TRBD1. V lost 0 bases to trimming and J lost 2 bases; unmatched junction nucleotides: 7. Per germline, CDR1 MNHNY and CDR2 SVGAGI (reference sequence). This CDR3 has 16 residues. The CDR3 bases are TGTGCCAGCAGTTACTCGATAGCAGGGGGAACCTACGAGCAGTACTTC. Its protein is CASSYSIAGGTYEQYF.